These 24 T cell receptor beta chains share one sample of origin, sequenced in a study of T cell responses to AZD1222 COVID-19 vaccine. Method: immunoSEQ multiplex PCR; TCRdb's copy keeps in-frame clones and lacks some. Of 90,000 to 150,000 clones listed, over 75% are singletons. The starting material was peripheral blood, obtained on day 0 of AZD1222 vaccination. The receptor source for this set is an adult in good health.

The CDR3 spells CASMIRGATEYF. The DNA of the CDR3 is TGTGCCAGCATGATCAGGGGGGCAACGGAGTACTTC. The chain has TRBV6-5 and TRBJ2-7; D might be TRBD1 (7 bases). CDR3 length equals 12 residues. V lost 7 bases, J lost 11 bases, and 18 bases lay in between. The germline CDR1 and CDR2 sequences are MNHEY and SVGAGI.

The chain has TRBV5-1 and TRBJ2-5; 7 positions agree with TRBD1. With V trimmed by 2 bases and J by 5 bases, 6 bases remained unmatched. Germline V gives CDR1 SGHRS, CDR2 YFSETQ. The CDR3 spans 14 residues. In nucleotides, the CDR3 is TGCGCCAGCAGCTTAGGGACAGTCCGGGAGACCCAGTACTTC. It encodes CASSLGTVRETQYF.

This clone was observed a single time. The V call is TRBV18, the J call TRBJ1-4; possible D gene TRBD1, 5 bases. V was clipped by 1 base and J by 0 bases, with 9 bases between them. The CDR3 runs 16 residues. CDR1 KGHSH and CDR2 LQKENI come from the germline V gene. For the CDR3, the DNA is TGTGCCAGCTCACCACTTGGGGCAGCAACTAATGAAAAACTGTTTTTT. Translation: CASSPLGAATNEKLFF.

The chain carries TRBV5-1 and TRBJ2-3; 9 bases fit TRBD2. The CDR3 has 16 residues. Per the germline V gene, CDR1 is SGHRS and CDR2 is YFSETQ. V lost 1 base to trimming and J lost 2 bases; unmatched junction nucleotides: 5. CDR3 in DNA: TGCGCCAGCAGCTTGTCGATAGCGGGGGCCACAGATACGCAGTATTTT. Translation gives CASSLSIAGATDTQYF. Full variable domain (rest looked up from reference TRBV5-1 and TRBJ2-3): KAGVTQTPRYLIKTRGQQVTLSCSPISGHRSVSWYQQTPGQGLQFLFEYFSETQRNKGNFPGRFSGRQFSNSRSEMNVSTLELGDSALYLCASSLSIAGATDTQYFGPGTRLTVL.

The chain carries TRBV3-1 (or the pseudogene TRBV3-2) and TRBJ2-1, with D perhaps matching TRBD2 (5 bases). Deletions cut 4 bases from V and 0 bases from J, with 16 bases between. This CDR3 spans 17 amino acids. Germline assignment: CDR1 LGHDT and CDR2 YNNKEL (reference sequence). The CDR3 sequence is CASSRLMAGSSYNEQFF. CDR3 in DNA: TGTGCCAGCAGCCGGCTCATGGCGGGTAGCTCCTACAATGAGCAGTTCTTC.

The V and J genes are TRBV5-1 and TRBJ2-7; possible D gene TRBD1, 6 bases. Germline lookup yields CDR1 SGHRS and CDR2 YFSETQ. V lost 0 bases and J 5 bases, leaving 9 bases between the germline ends. The CDR3 sequence is 13 residues long. CDR3 DNA: TGCGCCAGCAGCTTGGACAGGGTCGACGAGCAGTACTTC. Translated, it gives CASSLDRVDEQYF.

CDR3 in DNA: TGCAGCGGACAGGGTCCTAATCAGCCCCAGCATTTT. As protein: CSGQGPNQPQHF. The J gene is TRBJ1-5, the V gene TRBV29-1; 7 bases agree with TRBD1. This CDR3 region has 12 residues. With 7 bases clipped from V and 4 bases from J, the junction kept 4 bases outside the gene matches. CDR1 and CDR2 from the germline V gene are SQVTM and ANQGSEA.

A single count supports this clone. The V gene is TRBV27, the J gene TRBJ1-2; 7 bases are a match to TRBD1. The CDR3 totals 15 residues. Per germline, CDR1 MNHEY and CDR2 SMNVEV (reference sequence). Trimming at V came to 5 bases and at J to 4 bases, leaving 10 bases not matched to a gene. The CDR3 here is CASSDWTGGSYGYTF. CDR3 coding DNA: TGTGCCAGCAGTGATTGGACAGGCGGAAGCTATGGCTACACCTTC.

This chain uses TRBV9 with TRBJ1-6; D is possibly TRBD1 (5 bases). V lost 3 bases and J 7 bases, leaving 17 bases between the germline ends. The CDR3 runs 16 residues. Per the germline V gene, CDR1 is SGDLS and CDR2 is YYNGEE. CDR3 region: CASSAGGGRGNSPLHF. The CDR3 DNA reads as TGTGCCAGCAGCGCCGGCGGGGGACGTGGAAATTCACCCCTCCACTTT.

The rearrangement uses TRBV6-1 and TRBJ2-1, with D possibly TRBD2 on 7 matching bases. Trimming pared 0 bases from V and 15 bases from J, leaving 18 bases between. Per the germline V gene, CDR1 is MNHNS and CDR2 is SASEGT. The CDR3 loop spans 14 amino acids. The CDR3 coding sequence is TGTGCCAGCAGTGAAGCGTGGGGGAGGGGGGGCACGTTCTTC. This sequence encodes CASSEAWGRGGTFF.

In this sample, this clone turned up once. CDR3 residues: CSARQGASSGANVLTF. For the CDR3, the DNA is TGCAGCGCCCGACAGGGGGCCTCCTCTGGGGCCAACGTCCTGACTTTC. This rearrangement joins TRBV29-1 to TRBJ2-6; 10 nucleotides match TRBD1. V lost 7 bases, J lost 0 bases, and 6 bases stayed unmatched. The V gene's germline CDR1 is SQVTM and CDR2 ANQGSEA. The CDR3 is 16 amino acids.

The genes are TRBV7-9 and TRBJ1-1, with 10 bases lining up with TRBD1. Germline V lookup: CDR1 SEHNR, CDR2 FQNEAQ (reference sequence). Trimming took 4 bases from V and 3 from J; bases not matched to a gene: 5. The CDR3 spans 15 residues. The CDR3: CASSSRTGGHTEAFF. The CDR3, as DNA: TGTGCCAGCAGCTCAAGGACAGGGGGTCACACTGAAGCTTTCTTT.

This sequence joins TRBV5-1 and TRBJ2-5; 8 bases are a match to TRBD1. This CDR3 contains 15 residues. Looked up from germline, CDR1 is SGHRS and CDR2 is YFSETQ. V trimming: 4 bases; J trimming: 5 bases; junction bases outside the gene matches: 10. The CDR3 DNA reads as TGCGCCAGCAGCCTGGACAGGGTGGGGGTGGAGACCCAGTACTTC. It codes for CASSLDRVGVETQYF. Full variable domain (missing parts from reference TRBV5-1 and TRBJ2-5): KAGVTQTPRYLIKTRGQQVTLSCSPISGHRSVSWYQQTPGQGLQFLFEYFSETQRNKGNFPGRFSGRQFSNSRSEMNVSTLELGDSALYLCASSLDRVGVETQYFGPGTRLLVL.

The chain couples TRBV9 to TRBJ1-1, with D perhaps TRBD1 (5 bases). The CDR3 contains 18 residues. Germline lookup yields CDR1 SGDLS and CDR2 YYNGEE. V lost 0 bases and J lost 5, with 23 bases in between. The CDR3 DNA sequence: TGTGCCAGCAGCGTAGAGGAGGTCCGGAGGGGATCGGGAACTGAAGCTTTCTTT. As protein: CASSVEEVRRGSGTEAFF.

This rearrangement joins TRBV12-3 or TRBV12-4 to TRBJ2-1; D is undetermined. This CDR3 contains 11 residues. V lost 6 bases to trimming and J lost 12 bases, with 12 bases between them. The CDR3 protein is CASSPGPLQFF. CDR3 DNA: TGTGCCAGCAGCCCGGGTCCTTTGCAGTTCTTC.

This rearrangement joins TRBV6-6 to TRBJ2-3; no clear D gene. Germline V CDR1 and CDR2: MNHNY, SVGAGI (reference sequence). The V and J ends lost 6 bases and 5 bases respectively, with 12 bases between them. CDR3 length: 13 residues. The CDR3 coding sequence is TGTGCCAGCAGCCGCTACAGCGTAGATACGCAGTATTTT. Amino acids: CASSRYSVDTQYF.

The genes are TRBV29-1 and TRBJ1-5, with D unresolved. Germline CDR1 reads SQVTM; CDR2 reads ANQGSEA. The CDR3 length is 11 residues. V was shortened by 4 bases and J by 2 bases, with 3 bases between the two germline ends. The CDR3 protein is CSVGGNQPQHF. CDR3 coding DNA: TGCAGCGTTGGAGGCAATCAGCCCCAGCATTTT.

The J gene is TRBJ2-1, the V gene TRBV5-6, with 11 bases lining up with TRBD2. The CDR3 is 16 residues long. Germline V gene lookup returns CDR1 SGHDT and CDR2 YYEEEE. Trimming took 5 bases from V and 0 from J; bases not matched to a gene: 4. The CDR3 DNA follows: TGTGCCAGCAGTAGCGGGGGGGCCAACTCCTACAATGAGCAGTTCTTC. Translating gives CASSSGGANSYNEQFF.

This clone was recorded only once. The rearrangement links TRBV19 to TRBJ1-3, with a tentative D call TRBD1 (6 bases). V shed 5 bases and J shed 5 bases, with 16 bases lying between them. Germline CDR1 reads LNHDA; CDR2 reads SQIVND (reference sequence). The CDR3 is 15 residues long. CDR3 region: CASSALQGARNTIYF. The CDR3 DNA follows: TGTGCCAGTAGTGCCTTACAGGGAGCTCGAAACACCATATATTTT.

The chain combines TRBV6-2 or TRBV6-3 with TRBJ1-5; TRBD1 matches 8 bases. Looked up from germline, CDR1 is MNHEY and CDR2 is SVGEGT. The CDR3 is 15 amino acids. With 2 bases clipped from V and 2 bases from J, the junction kept 2 bases outside the gene matches. The CDR3 reads CASSYDRGGNQPQHF. DNA of the CDR3: TGTGCCAGCAGTTACGACAGGGGTGGCAATCAGCCCCAGCATTTT.

This clone was counted once. The J gene is TRBJ1-1, the V gene TRBV5-1, with 10 bases that match TRBD1. This CDR3 contains 14 residues. Germline CDR1 is SGHRS and CDR2 is YFSETQ. V was clipped by 5 bases and J by 9 bases; unmatched bases: 10. This CDR3 is CASREGQGWDQAFF. In DNA form, the CDR3 reads TGCGCCAGCAGAGAGGGACAGGGGTGGGATCAAGCTTTCTTT.

V and J are TRBV7-9 and TRBJ2-5; D may be TRBD2 (5 bases). CDR1 and CDR2 (germline): SEHNR, FQNEAQ (reference sequence). This CDR3 spans 16 amino acids. The ends were cut back, 5 bases at V and 2 bases at J, with 18 bases in the middle. CDR3 nucleotides: TGTGCCAGCAGCCCACTTAATCTTCGCGGGCAAGAGACCCAGTACTTC. It specifies CASSPLNLRGQETQYF.

The chain employs TRBV19 and TRBJ1-1; D might be TRBD1 (6 bases). Per the germline V gene, CDR1 is LNHDA and CDR2 is SQIVND (reference sequence). The CDR3 loop spans 15 amino acids. Trimming cost V 4 bases and J 0 bases, with 12 bases left between them. CDR3 coding DNA: TGTGCCAGTAGTACCTGGACAGAAATGAACACTGAAGCTTTCTTT. It yields the protein CASSTWTEMNTEAFF.

This clone occurred once. This rearrangement joins TRBV5-1 to TRBJ2-3; 10 bases are a match to TRBD1. V trimming: 1 base; J trimming: 3 bases; junction bases outside the gene matches: 2. Germline CDR1 is SGHRS and CDR2 is YFSETQ. This CDR3 contains 15 residues. CDR3 sequence (DNA): TGCGCCAGCAGCTTGTTGGGACAGGGGACAGATACGCAGTATTTT. Translating it yields CASSLLGQGTDTQYF.